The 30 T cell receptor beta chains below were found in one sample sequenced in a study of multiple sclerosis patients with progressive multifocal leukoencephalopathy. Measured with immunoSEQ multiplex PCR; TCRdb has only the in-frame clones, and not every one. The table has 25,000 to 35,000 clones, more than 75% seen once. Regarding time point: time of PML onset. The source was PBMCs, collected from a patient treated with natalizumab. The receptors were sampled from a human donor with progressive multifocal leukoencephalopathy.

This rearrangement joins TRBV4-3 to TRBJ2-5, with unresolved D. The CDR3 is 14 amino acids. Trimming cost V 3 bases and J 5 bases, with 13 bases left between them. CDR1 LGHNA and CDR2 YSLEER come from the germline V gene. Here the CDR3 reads CASSQGLGSETQYF. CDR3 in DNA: TGCGCCAGCAGCCAGGGCCTAGGCAGCGAGACCCAGTACTTC.

CDR3 in amino acids: CASSLDKREFSYEQYF. The CDR3 region has the DNA TGTGCCAGCAGTTTGGATAAGCGGGAGTTTTCCTACGAGCAGTACTTC. The chain is built from TRBV28 and TRBJ2-7, with 8 bases identical to TRBD2. Germline lookup yields CDR1 MDHEN and CDR2 SYDVKM. CDR3 length: 16 amino acids. The V segment lost 3 bases and the J segment 1 base; nucleotides outside the gene matches: 8.

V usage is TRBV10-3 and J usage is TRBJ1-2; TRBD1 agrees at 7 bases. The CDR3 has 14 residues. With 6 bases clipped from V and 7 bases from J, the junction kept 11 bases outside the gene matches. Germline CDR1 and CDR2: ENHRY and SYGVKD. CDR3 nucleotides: TGTGCCATCAGCCGGGACAGCCGGGGCTTTGGCTACACCTTC. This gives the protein CAISRDSRGFGYTF.

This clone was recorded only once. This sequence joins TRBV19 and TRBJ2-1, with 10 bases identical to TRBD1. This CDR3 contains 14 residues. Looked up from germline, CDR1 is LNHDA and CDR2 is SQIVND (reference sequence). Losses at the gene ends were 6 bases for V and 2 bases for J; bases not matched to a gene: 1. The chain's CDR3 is CASRTGGPYNEQFF. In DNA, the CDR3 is TGTGCCAGTAGGACAGGGGGCCCCTACAATGAGCAGTTCTTC. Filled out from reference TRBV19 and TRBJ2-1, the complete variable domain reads DGGITQSPKYLFRKEGQNVTLSCEQNLNHDAMYWYRQDPGQGLRLIYYSQIVNDFQKGDIAEGYSVSREKKESFPLTVTSAQKNPTAFYLCASRTGGPYNEQFFGPGTRLTVL.

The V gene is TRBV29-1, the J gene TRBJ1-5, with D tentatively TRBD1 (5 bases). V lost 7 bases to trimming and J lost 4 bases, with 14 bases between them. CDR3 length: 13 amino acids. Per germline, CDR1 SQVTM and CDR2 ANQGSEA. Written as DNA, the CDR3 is TGCAGCGGCTGGGACGGAGCTAATCAGCCCCAGCATTTT. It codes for CSGWDGANQPQHF. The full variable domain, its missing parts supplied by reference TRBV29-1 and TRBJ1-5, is SAVISQKPSRDICQRGTSLTIQCQVDSQVTMMFWYRQQPGQSLTLIATANQGSEATYESGFVIDKFPISRPNLTFSTLTVSNMSPEDSSIYLCSGWDGANQPQHFGDGTRLSIL.

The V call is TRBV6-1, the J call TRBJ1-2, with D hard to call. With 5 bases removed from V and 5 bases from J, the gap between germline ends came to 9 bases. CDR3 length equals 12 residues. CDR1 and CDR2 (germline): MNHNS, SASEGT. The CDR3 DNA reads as TGTGCCAGCAGTAACAACAGATATGGCTACACCTTC. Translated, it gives CASSNNRYGYTF.

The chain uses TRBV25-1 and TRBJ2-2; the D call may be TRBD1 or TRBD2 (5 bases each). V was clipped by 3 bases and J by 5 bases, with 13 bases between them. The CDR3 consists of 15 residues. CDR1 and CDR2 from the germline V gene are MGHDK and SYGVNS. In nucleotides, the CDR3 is TGTGCCAGCAGTGACCCAACTAGGGGAACCGGGGAGCTGTTTTTT. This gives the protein CASSDPTRGTGELFF. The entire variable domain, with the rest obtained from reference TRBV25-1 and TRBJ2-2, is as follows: EADIYQTPRYLVIGTGKKITLECSQTMGHDKMYWYQQDPGMELHLIHYSYGVNSTEKGDLSSESTVSRIRTEHFPLTLESARPSHTSQYLCASSDPTRGTGELFFGEGSRLTVL.

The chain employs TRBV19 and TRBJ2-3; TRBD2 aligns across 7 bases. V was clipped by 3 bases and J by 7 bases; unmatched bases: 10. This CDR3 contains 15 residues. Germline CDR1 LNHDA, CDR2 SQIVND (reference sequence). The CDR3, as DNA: TGTGCCAGTAGTATTAATCCCGCGGGAGCCAATACGCAGTATTTT. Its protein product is CASSINPAGANTQYF.

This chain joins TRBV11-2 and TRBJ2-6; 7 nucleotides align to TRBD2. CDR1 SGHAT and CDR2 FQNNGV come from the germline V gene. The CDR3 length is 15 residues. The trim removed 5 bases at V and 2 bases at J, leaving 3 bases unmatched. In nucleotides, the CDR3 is TGTGCCAGCAGCAGGGGAGGGACTGGGGCCAACGTCCTGACTTTC. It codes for CASSRGGTGANVLTF. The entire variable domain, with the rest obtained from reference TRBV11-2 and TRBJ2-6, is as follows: EAGVAQSPRYKIIEKRQSVAFWCNPISGHATLYWYQQILGQGPKLLIQFQNNGVVDDSQLPKDRFSAERLKGVDSTLKIQPAKLEDSAVYLCASSRGGTGANVLTFGAGSRLTVL.

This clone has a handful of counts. The chain's CDR3 is CASSPEDRPSYEQYF. CDR3 in DNA: TGTGCCAGCAGCCCAGAGGACAGACCATCCTACGAGCAGTACTTC. This chain links TRBV5-4 with TRBJ2-7; tentatively, D is TRBD1 (6 bases). V lost 4 bases and J lost 1, with 15 bases in between. The CDR3 spans 15 residues. Germline values: CDR1 SGHNT, CDR2 YYREEE (reference sequence).

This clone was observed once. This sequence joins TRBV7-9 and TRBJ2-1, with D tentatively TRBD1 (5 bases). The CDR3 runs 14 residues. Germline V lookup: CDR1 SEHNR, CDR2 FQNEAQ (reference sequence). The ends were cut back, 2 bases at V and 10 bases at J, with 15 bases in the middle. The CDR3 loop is CASSLNQGISEQFF. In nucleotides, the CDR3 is TGTGCCAGCAGCTTAAATCAGGGTATATCCGAGCAGTTCTTC.

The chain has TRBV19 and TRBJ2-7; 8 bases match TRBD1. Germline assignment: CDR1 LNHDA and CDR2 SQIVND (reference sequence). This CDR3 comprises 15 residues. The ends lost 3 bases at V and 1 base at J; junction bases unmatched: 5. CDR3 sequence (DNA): TGTGCCAGTAGTATCCGGGGACAGGAGTCCTACGAGCAGTACTTC. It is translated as CASSIRGQESYEQYF.

In DNA form, the CDR3 reads TGTGCCAGTAGTGCCGGGACTGGGAGTAACTATGGCTACACCTTC. Its protein is CASSAGTGSNYGYTF. V and J are TRBV19 and TRBJ1-2, with D possibly being TRBD1 (5 bases). CDR3 length: 15 amino acids. Germline loops: CDR1 LNHDA, CDR2 SQIVND (reference sequence). The germline V and J ends were trimmed by 5 bases and 1 base, with 14 bases remaining between them.

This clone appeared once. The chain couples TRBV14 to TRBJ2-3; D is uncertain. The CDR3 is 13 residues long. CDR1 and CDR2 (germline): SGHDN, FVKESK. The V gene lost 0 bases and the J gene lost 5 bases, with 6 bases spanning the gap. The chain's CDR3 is CASSQDRRDTQYF. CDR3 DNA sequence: TGTGCCAGCAGCCAAGATCGCAGAGATACGCAGTATTTT.

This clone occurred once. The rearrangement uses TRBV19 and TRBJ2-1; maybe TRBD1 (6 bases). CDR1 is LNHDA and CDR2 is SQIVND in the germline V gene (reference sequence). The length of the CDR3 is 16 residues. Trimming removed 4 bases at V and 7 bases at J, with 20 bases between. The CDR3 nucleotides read TGTGCCAGTAGTAGGGCTTTGGGGGCTGGGGGAAATGAGCAGTTCTTC. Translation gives CASSRALGAGGNEQFF.

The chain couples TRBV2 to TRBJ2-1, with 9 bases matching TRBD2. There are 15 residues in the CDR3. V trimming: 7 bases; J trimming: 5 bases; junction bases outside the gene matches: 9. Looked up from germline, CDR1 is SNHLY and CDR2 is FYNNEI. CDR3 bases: TGTGCCAGCACAGCGGGCGGGAGGGCTGACAATGAGCAGTTCTTC. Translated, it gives CASTAGGRADNEQFF.

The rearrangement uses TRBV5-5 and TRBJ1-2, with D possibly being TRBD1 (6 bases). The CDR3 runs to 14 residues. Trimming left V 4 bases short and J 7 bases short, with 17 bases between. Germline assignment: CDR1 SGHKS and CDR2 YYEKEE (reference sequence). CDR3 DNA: TGTGCCAGCAGCGATGCTCCGACAGGTCTTGGCTACACCTTC. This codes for CASSDAPTGLGYTF.

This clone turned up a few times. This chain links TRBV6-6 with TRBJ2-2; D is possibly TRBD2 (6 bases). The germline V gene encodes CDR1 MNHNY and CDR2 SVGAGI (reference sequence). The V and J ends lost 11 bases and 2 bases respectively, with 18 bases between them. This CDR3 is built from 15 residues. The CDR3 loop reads CAVPTGGSNTGELFF. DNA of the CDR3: TGTGCCGTCCCCACCGGGGGAAGTAACACCGGGGAGCTGTTTTTT.

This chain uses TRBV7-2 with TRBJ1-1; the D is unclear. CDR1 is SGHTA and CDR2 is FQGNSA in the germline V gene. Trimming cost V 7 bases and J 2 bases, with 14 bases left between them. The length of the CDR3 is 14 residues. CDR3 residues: CASNSWVENTEAFF. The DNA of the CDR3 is TGTGCCAGCAACTCTTGGGTAGAAAACACTGAAGCTTTCTTT.

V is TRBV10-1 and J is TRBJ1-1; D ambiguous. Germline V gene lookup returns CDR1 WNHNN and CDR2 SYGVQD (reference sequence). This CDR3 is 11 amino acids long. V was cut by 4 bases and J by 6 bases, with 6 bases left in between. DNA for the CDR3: TGCGCCAGCAGTGCTTGGGCTGAAGCTTTCTTT. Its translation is CASSAWAEAFF.

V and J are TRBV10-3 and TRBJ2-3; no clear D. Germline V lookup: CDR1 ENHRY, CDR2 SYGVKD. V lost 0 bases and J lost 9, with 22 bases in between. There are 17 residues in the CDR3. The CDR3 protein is CAISESLDGGPRTTQYF. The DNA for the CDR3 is TGTGCCATCAGTGAGTCGCTAGACGGCGGCCCACGGACGACGCAGTATTTT.

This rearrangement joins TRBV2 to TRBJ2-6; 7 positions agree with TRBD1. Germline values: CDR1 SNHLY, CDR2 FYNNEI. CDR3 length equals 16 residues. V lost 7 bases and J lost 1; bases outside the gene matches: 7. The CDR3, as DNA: TGTGCCAGCAAGGACAGGTCCGCTTCTGGGGCCAACGTCCTGACTTTC. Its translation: CASKDRSASGANVLTF.

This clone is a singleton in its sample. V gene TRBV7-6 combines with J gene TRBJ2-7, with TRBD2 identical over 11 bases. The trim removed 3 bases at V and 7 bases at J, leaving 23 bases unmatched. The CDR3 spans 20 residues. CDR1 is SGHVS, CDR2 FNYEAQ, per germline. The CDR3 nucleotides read TGTGCCAGCAGCTTGGGAACAGGGTGGGGCGTTACTAGCGGGAGCGGAGAGCAGTACTTC. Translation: CASSLGTGWGVTSGSGEQYF.

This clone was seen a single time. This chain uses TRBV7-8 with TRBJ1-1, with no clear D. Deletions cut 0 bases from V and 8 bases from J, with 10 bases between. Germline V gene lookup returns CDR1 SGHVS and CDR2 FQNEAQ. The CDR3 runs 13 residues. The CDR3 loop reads CASSLALTSEAFF. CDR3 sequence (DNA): TGTGCCAGCAGCTTAGCCCTTACATCAGAAGCTTTCTTT.

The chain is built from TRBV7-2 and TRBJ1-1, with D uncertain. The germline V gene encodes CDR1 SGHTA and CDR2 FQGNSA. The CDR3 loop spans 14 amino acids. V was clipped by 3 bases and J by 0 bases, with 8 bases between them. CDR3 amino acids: CASSFSGLNTEAFF. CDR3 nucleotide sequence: TGTGCCAGCAGCTTTTCAGGCCTGAACACTGAAGCTTTCTTT.

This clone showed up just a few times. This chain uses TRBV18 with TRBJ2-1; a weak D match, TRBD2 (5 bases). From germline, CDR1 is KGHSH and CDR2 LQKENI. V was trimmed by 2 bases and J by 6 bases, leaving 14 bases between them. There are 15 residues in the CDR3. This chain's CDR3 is CASSPGGIEGNEQFF. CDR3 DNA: TGTGCCAGCTCACCAGGTGGGATTGAGGGCAATGAGCAGTTCTTC.

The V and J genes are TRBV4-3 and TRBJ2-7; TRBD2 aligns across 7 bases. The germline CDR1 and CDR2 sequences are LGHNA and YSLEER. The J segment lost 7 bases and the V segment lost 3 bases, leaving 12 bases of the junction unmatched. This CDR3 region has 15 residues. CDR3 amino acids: CASSHSGRPEQEQYF. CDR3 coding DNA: TGCGCCAGCAGCCATTCCGGGAGGCCCGAACAAGAGCAGTACTTC.

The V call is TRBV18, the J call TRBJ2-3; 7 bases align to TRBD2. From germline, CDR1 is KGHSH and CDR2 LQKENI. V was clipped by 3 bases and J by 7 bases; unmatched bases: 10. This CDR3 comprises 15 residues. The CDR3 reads CASSPSRAGINTQYF. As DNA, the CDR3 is TGTGCCAGCTCACCTTCGCGAGCGGGAATAAATACGCAGTATTTT. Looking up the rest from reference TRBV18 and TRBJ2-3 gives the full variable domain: NAGVMQNPRHLVRRRGQEARLRCSPMKGHSHVYWYRQLPEEGLKFMVYLQKENIIDESGMPKERFSAEFPKEGPSILRIQQVVRGDSAAYFCASSPSRAGINTQYFGPGTRLTVL.

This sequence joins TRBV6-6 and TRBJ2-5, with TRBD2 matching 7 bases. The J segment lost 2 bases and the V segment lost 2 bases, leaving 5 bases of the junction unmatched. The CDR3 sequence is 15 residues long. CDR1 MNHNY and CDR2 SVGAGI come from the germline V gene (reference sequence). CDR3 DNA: TGTGCCAGCAGTTACCGGGACTACCTACAAGAGACCCAGTACTTC. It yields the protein CASSYRDYLQETQYF.

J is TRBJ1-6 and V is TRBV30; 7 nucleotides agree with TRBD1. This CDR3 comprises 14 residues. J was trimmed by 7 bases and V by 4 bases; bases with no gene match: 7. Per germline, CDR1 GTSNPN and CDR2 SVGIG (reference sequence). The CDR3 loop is CAWTHGQENSPLHF. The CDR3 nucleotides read TGTGCCTGGACCCATGGACAGGAGAATTCACCCCTCCACTTT.